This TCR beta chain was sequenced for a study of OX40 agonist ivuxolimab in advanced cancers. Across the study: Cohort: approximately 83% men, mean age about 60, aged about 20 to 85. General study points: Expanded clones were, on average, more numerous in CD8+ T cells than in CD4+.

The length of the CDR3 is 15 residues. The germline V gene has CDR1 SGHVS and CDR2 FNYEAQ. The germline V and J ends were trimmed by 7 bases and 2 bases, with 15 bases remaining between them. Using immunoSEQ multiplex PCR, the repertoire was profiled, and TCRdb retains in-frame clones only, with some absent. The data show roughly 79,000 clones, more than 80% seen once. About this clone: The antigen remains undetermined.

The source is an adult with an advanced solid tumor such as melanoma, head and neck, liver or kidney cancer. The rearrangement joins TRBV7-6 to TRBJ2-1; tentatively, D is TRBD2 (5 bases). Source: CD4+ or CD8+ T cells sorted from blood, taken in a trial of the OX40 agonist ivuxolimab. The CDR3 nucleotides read TGTGCCAGCACCGCTCTAGGAGGCCCCTACAATGAGCAGTTCTTC. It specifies CASTALGGPYNEQFF.